This T cell receptor beta chain was recorded in a study of cytomegalovirus exposure and HLA in healthy donors. Study as a whole: Sequencing of 150 million to 200 million T cells in an earlier analysis found 95 million to 120 million unique TCR beta sequences.

The PCR ran on 60 Vbeta and 13 Jbeta primers. Sequencing used immunoSEQ multiplex PCR; TCRdb keeps in-frame clones, though not all of them. The sample lists 200,000 to 250,000 clones, approximately 82% occurring once. Broader study findings: Near-uniform donor sequencing depth was presumed by presence/absence analyses. Highest at DRB1 and lowest at HLA-C, TCR association rates differed among HLA loci in a later analysis. Reported findings show TCR beta sequences accurately forecast HLA-A and HLA-B alleles in most subjects.

About this clone itself: Its antigen remains unknown.

In germline, CDR1 is LNHDA, CDR2 SQIVND (reference sequence). V lost 6 bases to trimming and J lost 4 bases, with 15 bases between them. This CDR3 contains 14 residues. Sequenced material: PBMCs. The chain joins TRBV19 to TRBJ1-2, with D possibly TRBD1 on 6 matching bases. The receptor's source is a woman aged 40 to 50 in good health and CMV-seronegative. The chain's CDR3 is CASSLQGESYGYTF. CDR3 coding DNA: TGTGCCAGTAGCCTACAGGGAGAAAGCTATGGCTACACCTTC.